The 5 T cell receptor beta chains reported below all come from one sample, sequenced in a study of blood T cell repertoires in COVID-19. Assay: immunoSEQ multiplex PCR; the TCRdb copy retains only in-frame clones and omits some. The sample has under 150,000 clones; 75% to 90% are singletons. Sample: peripheral blood. The origin of the receptors is an older woman with COVID-19, enrolled during active disease.

The V and J genes are TRBV19 and TRBJ1-1; TRBD1 matches 8 bases. This CDR3 spans 15 amino acids. Germline trimming cut 6 bases from V and 1 base from J; bases unmatched to any gene: 7. CDR1 is LNHDA and CDR2 is SQIVND in the germline V gene (reference sequence). The CDR3 sequence: CASRLQGARNTEAFF. The CDR3 bases are TGTGCCAGTAGGCTGCAGGGGGCTCGGAACACTGAAGCTTTCTTT.

CDR3 in amino acids: CASSESWEKLFF. CDR3 in DNA: TGTGCCAGCAGTGAGAGTTGGGAAAAACTGTTTTTT. The chain has TRBV6-1 and TRBJ1-4; D unresolved. Germline CDR1 and CDR2: MNHNS and SASEGT. The CDR3 contains 12 residues. The V end was cut by 3 bases, the J end by 8 bases, with 7 bases between.

V usage is TRBV13 and J usage is TRBJ2-1, with 9 bases fitting TRBD2. The CDR3 covers 16 residues. CDR1 is PRHDT, CDR2 FYEKMQ, per germline (reference sequence). V was clipped by 5 bases and J by 8 bases; unmatched bases: 13. CDR3 protein: CASSPVGGTSWDEQFF. CDR3 DNA: TGTGCCAGCAGCCCCGTTGGCGGGACTAGCTGGGATGAGCAGTTCTTC. The entire variable domain, with the rest obtained from reference TRBV13 and TRBJ2-1, is as follows: AAGVIQSPRHLIKEKRETATLKCYPIPRHDTVYWYQQGPGQDPQFLISFYEKMQSDKGSIPDRFSAQQFSDYHSELNMSSLELGDSALYFCASSPVGGTSWDEQFFGPGTRLTVL.

The V gene is TRBV10-3, the J gene TRBJ1-1, with 7 bases aligning to TRBD1. The CDR3 loop spans 18 amino acids. Trimming took 0 bases from V and 4 from J; bases not matched to a gene: 14. Germline CDR1 ENHRY, CDR2 SYGVKD. CDR3 sequence reads: CAISESWQGGATGTEAFF. In DNA form, the CDR3 reads TGTGCCATCAGTGAGTCGTGGCAGGGGGGTGCCACCGGCACTGAAGCTTTCTTT.

The chain joins TRBV4-1 to TRBJ2-3; TRBD1 is a possible D gene (6 bases). CDR1 and CDR2 from the germline V gene are MGHRA and YSYEKL. CDR3 length: 17 residues. The V gene lost 0 bases and the J gene lost 2 bases, with 15 bases spanning the gap. CDR3 loop: CASSQDQAGENTDTQYF. The CDR3 DNA follows: TGCGCCAGCAGCCAAGATCAGGCAGGGGAAAACACAGATACGCAGTATTTT.